Below, 20 T cell receptor beta chains from the same sample are listed, as sequenced in a study of cytomegalovirus exposure and HLA in healthy donors. PCR primers comprised 60 Vbeta and 13 Jbeta primers. Assay used: immunoSEQ multiplex PCR; TCRdb lists only in-frame clones, some missing. This sample has 90,000 or so clones, with 80% found just once. The source material was PBMCs. These receptors were taken from a woman in her 50s in good health and CMV-seropositive.

The chain carries TRBV5-1 and TRBJ2-2; no clear D. With 4 bases removed from V and 2 bases from J, the gap between germline ends came to 9 bases. The CDR3 runs 14 residues. From germline, CDR1 is SGHRS and CDR2 YFSETQ. The CDR3 loop is CASSLGINTGELFF. Written as DNA, the CDR3 is TGCGCCAGCAGCCTGGGTATTAACACCGGGGAGCTGTTTTTT.

This chain uses TRBV29-1 with TRBJ1-1; TRBD1 is a possible D gene (6 bases). This CDR3 is built from 15 residues. V lost 3 bases and J 5 bases, leaving 19 bases between the germline ends. Germline-derived CDR1 and CDR2 are SQVTM and ANQGSEA. The CDR3 protein is CSVEYRAVSVTEAFF. DNA of the CDR3: TGCAGCGTTGAGTACAGGGCAGTCTCCGTTACTGAAGCTTTCTTT. The variable domain in full, completed from reference TRBV29-1 and TRBJ1-1, reads SAVISQKPSRDICQRGTSLTIQCQVDSQVTMMFWYRQQPGQSLTLIATANQGSEATYESGFVIDKFPISRPNLTFSTLTVSNMSPEDSSIYLCSVEYRAVSVTEAFFGQGTRLTVV.

CDR3 amino acids: CASSVGPGGNTIYF. The CDR3 coding sequence is TGCGCCAGCAGCGTGGGGCCGGGGGGAAACACCATATATTTT. The genes are TRBV5-1 and TRBJ1-3; possible D gene TRBD1, 5 bases. Germline CDR1 SGHRS, CDR2 YFSETQ. The CDR3 covers 14 residues. With 4 bases removed from V and 4 bases from J, the gap between germline ends came to 12 bases. The full variable domain, rest sourced from reference TRBV5-1 and TRBJ1-3, is KAGVTQTPRYLIKTRGQQVTLSCSPISGHRSVSWYQQTPGQGLQFLFEYFSETQRNKGNFPGRFSGRQFSNSRSEMNVSTLELGDSALYLCASSVGPGGNTIYFGEGSWLTVV.

The CDR3 protein is CAWTSGANVLTF. The CDR3 coding sequence is TGTGCCTGGACGTCTGGGGCCAACGTCCTGACTTTC. The chain joins TRBV30 to TRBJ2-6; D call uncertain. The germline V gene has CDR1 GTSNPN and CDR2 SVGIG (reference sequence). Trimming took off 4 bases at V and 1 base at J, with 2 bases between the two ends. This CDR3 contains 12 residues.

The chain combines TRBV6-5 with TRBJ2-3; 7 nucleotides line up with TRBD2. Germline V CDR1 and CDR2: MNHEY, SVGAGI. This CDR3 contains 14 residues. V shed 6 bases, J shed 2 bases, and the junction held 5 bases outside the gene matches. The CDR3 protein is CASRSGGFTDTQYF. The CDR3 DNA is TGTGCCAGCAGATCGGGGGGATTCACAGATACGCAGTATTTT.

This clone was seen only once. The chain has TRBV7-9 and TRBJ1-3; D is undetermined. Germline CDR1 and CDR2: SEHNR and FQNEAQ (reference sequence). The CDR3 covers 14 residues. V lost 5 bases to trimming and J lost 1 base, with 9 bases between them. The CDR3 coding sequence is TGTGCCAGCAGCCGAACACAGTCTGGAAACACCATATATTTT. Translating it yields CASSRTQSGNTIYF.

The chain couples TRBV2 to TRBJ1-4; no reliable D call. Germline-derived CDR1 and CDR2 are SNHLY and FYNNEI. The ends were cut back, 8 bases at V and 7 bases at J, with 14 bases in the middle. CDR3 length: 13 amino acids. This CDR3 is CASRWVPGEKLFF. The CDR3 nucleotides read TGTGCCAGCCGGTGGGTTCCGGGTGAAAAACTGTTTTTT.

This clone has just a few counts. The chain recombines TRBV6-5 with TRBJ1-4, with D unresolved. The CDR3 spans 16 residues. The V end was cut by 0 bases, the J end by 0 bases, with 8 bases between. Germline-derived CDR1 and CDR2 are MNHEY and SVGAGI. CDR3 residues: CASSYSREATNEKLFF. CDR3 nucleotide sequence: TGTGCCAGCAGTTACTCGAGGGAGGCAACTAATGAAAAACTGTTTTTT.

This rearrangement joins TRBV7-9 to TRBJ2-6; the D gene is possibly TRBD1 (5 bases). The CDR3 totals 16 residues. The V gene lost 4 bases and the J gene lost 1 base, with 11 bases spanning the gap. Germline-derived CDR1 and CDR2 are SEHNR and FQNEAQ (reference sequence). CDR3 bases: TGTGCCAGCAGCTACCTGCAGGGATCTGGGGCCAACGTCCTGACTTTC. Translation gives CASSYLQGSGANVLTF.

This chain connects TRBV19 to TRBJ1-2, with 7 nucleotides matching TRBD1. Trimming at V came to 5 bases and at J to 1 base, leaving 4 bases not matched to a gene. The CDR3 runs 14 residues. CDR1 LNHDA and CDR2 SQIVND come from the germline V gene (reference sequence). In DNA, the CDR3 is TGTGCCAGTAGTTACAGGGGAGGTAACTATGGCTACACCTTC. Its translation: CASSYRGGNYGYTF.

In regard to this clone: The germline gene is not matched at one end of the junction; a read error may be the cause. This sequence joins TRBV7-9 and TRBJ1-2; 7 nucleotides line up with TRBD1. Germline V gene sequence: CDR1 SEHNR, CDR2 FQNEAQ (reference sequence). This CDR3 has 15 amino acids. The CDR3 protein is CSSSSSTGMIYGYTF. Written as DNA, the CDR3 is TGTTCCAGCAGCTCCTCGACAGGGATGATTTATGGCTACACCTTC.

This sequence joins TRBV2 and TRBJ2-1, with D perhaps matching TRBD2 (5 bases). The ends were cut back, 4 bases at V and 0 bases at J, with 10 bases in the middle. In germline, CDR1 is SNHLY, CDR2 FYNNEI. The CDR3 has 15 amino acids. The CDR3 loop is CASSAAGSSYNEQFF. CDR3 DNA: TGTGCCAGCAGTGCGGCGGGTAGCTCCTACAATGAGCAGTTCTTC.

This clone has a handful of counts. The V and J genes are TRBV6-1 and TRBJ2-7; 9 bases are a match to TRBD1. CDR1 and CDR2 (germline): MNHNS, SASEGT. J was trimmed by 1 base and V by 4 bases; bases with no gene match: 11. This CDR3 comprises 17 residues. This CDR3 reads CASSVPGQGFMSYEQYF. The CDR3 DNA is TGTGCCAGCAGTGTGCCGGGACAGGGATTTATGTCCTACGAGCAGTACTTC.

The V gene is TRBV27, the J gene TRBJ1-2; D unresolved. The CDR3 length is 14 residues. The V end was cut by 4 bases, the J end by 4 bases, with 13 bases between. Per the germline V gene, CDR1 is MNHEY and CDR2 is SMNVEV (reference sequence). CDR3 loop: CASSSSTGSYGYTF. In DNA form, the CDR3 reads TGTGCCAGCAGTTCATCGACGGGTAGCTATGGCTACACCTTC.

This clone was found once. The chain combines TRBV14 with TRBJ2-1; D is uncertain. The length of the CDR3 is 17 residues. Looked up from germline, CDR1 is SGHDN and CDR2 is FVKESK. V lost 3 bases and J lost 1, with 16 bases in between. In DNA, the CDR3 is TGTGCCAGCAGCCACAATTCAGGTCCTCTATCCTACAATGAGCAGTTCTTC. This sequence encodes CASSHNSGPLSYNEQFF.

This chain's CDR3 is CASSGDGTSGIHSYNEQFF. The CDR3 coding sequence is TGTGCCAGCAGCGGAGACGGGACTAGCGGGATCCACTCCTACAATGAGCAGTTCTTC. This rearrangement joins TRBV7-9 to TRBJ2-1; 13 nucleotides match TRBD2. Germline V gene lookup returns CDR1 SEHNR and CDR2 FQNEAQ (reference sequence). Germline trimming cut 5 bases from V and 0 bases from J; bases unmatched to any gene: 10. The CDR3 consists of 19 residues.

This chain connects TRBV2 to TRBJ1-5, with D maybe TRBD1 (5 bases). Germline CDR1 SNHLY, CDR2 FYNNEI. The CDR3 is made up of 14 amino acids. The V end lost 11 bases, the J end lost 2 bases, and 16 bases lay between the germline ends. In DNA form, the CDR3 reads TGTGCCGGCTCATTTGGGGCTGGCAATCAGCCCCAGCATTTT. Protein product: CAGSFGAGNQPQHF.

The rearrangement joins TRBV11-3 to TRBJ2-3; 13 nucleotides match TRBD2. J was trimmed by 3 bases and V by 5 bases; bases with no gene match: 5. In germline, CDR1 is SGHNT, CDR2 YENEEA. This CDR3 comprises 16 residues. The CDR3 sequence: CASSPRTSGSTDTQYF. The CDR3 nucleotides read TGTGCCAGCAGCCCTAGGACTAGCGGGAGTACAGATACGCAGTATTTT.

This sequence joins TRBV10-1 and TRBJ2-1; D not certain. V lost 0 bases, J lost 0 bases, and 6 bases lay in between. This CDR3 region has 15 residues. The germline V gene has CDR1 WNHNN and CDR2 SYGVQD (reference sequence). CDR3 amino acids: CASSESTASYNEQFF. The CDR3 coding sequence is TGCGCCAGCAGTGAGTCTACAGCCTCCTACAATGAGCAGTTCTTC.

This sequence joins TRBV7-8 and TRBJ1-2; 7 nucleotides align to TRBD1. The CDR3 has 14 residues. With V trimmed by 5 bases and J by 3 bases, 6 bases remained unmatched. Germline CDR1 SGHVS, CDR2 FQNEAQ. DNA for the CDR3: TGTGCCAGCAGCCTAGACAGGGACCACTATGGCTACACCTTC. Translated, it gives CASSLDRDHYGYTF. Together with reference TRBV7-8 and TRBJ1-2, the CDR3 gives the full variable domain: GAGVSQSPRYKVAKRGQDVALRCDPISGHVSLFWYQQALGQGPEFLTYFQNEAQLDKSGLPSDRFFAERPEGSVSTLKIQRTQQEDSAVYLCASSLDRDHYGYTFGSGTRLTVV.